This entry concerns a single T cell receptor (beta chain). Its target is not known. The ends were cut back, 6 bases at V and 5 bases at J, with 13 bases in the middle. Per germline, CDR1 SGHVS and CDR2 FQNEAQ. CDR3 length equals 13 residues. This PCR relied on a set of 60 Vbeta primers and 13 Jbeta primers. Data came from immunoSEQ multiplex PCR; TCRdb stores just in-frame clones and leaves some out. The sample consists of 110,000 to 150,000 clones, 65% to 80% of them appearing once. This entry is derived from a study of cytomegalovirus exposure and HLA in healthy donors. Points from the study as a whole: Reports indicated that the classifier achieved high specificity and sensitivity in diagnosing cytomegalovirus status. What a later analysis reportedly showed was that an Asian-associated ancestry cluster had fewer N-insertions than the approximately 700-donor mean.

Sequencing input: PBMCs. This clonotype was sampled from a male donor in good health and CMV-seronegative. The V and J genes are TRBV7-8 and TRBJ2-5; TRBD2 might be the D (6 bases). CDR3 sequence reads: CASRRGLGETQYF. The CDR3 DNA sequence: TGTGCCAGCAGGCGGGGCCTAGGGGAGACCCAGTACTTC.